This TCR beta chain comes out of a study of T cells in tumors after PD-1 blockade. On the study more broadly: Prior checkpoint blockade, systemic immunosuppressant use, or anti-cancer therapy within 4 weeks excluded patients.

The CDR3 spans 13 residues. Germline loops: CDR1 SGHTA, CDR2 FQGNSA. Trimming took 5 bases from V and 3 from J, leaving 8 bases between them. The data were produced by immunoSEQ multiplex PCR, yet TCRdb's version contains in-frame clones alone and is incomplete. This sample has about 59,000 clones, with about four fifths found just once. The input for sequencing was PBMCs, taken before anti-PD-1 treatment. The chain links TRBV7-2 to TRBJ1-5; D unclear. The TCR sequence derives from a human donor with basal cell carcinoma. In nucleotides, the CDR3 is TGTGCCAGCAGCGCCCGGTTCAATCAGCCCCAGCATTTT. This sequence encodes CASSARFNQPQHF.